The entry below describes one TCR beta chain. Its antigen is undetermined. CDR1 and CDR2 (germline): DFQATT, SNEGSKA (reference sequence). The CDR3 has 11 residues. Libraries used 5'RACE template switching adding universal primer site and UMIs. TCRdb reprocessed the 5' RACE reads, keeping one entry per CDR3 protein, no DNA. The clone table shows around 100,000 distinct CDR3 sequences, with the ten largest holding roughly 20%. The data derive from a study of T cells expressing NK-cell markers. Findings and caveats of the study: Topping the CD3+CD56-NKG2C+ fraction as well were these clonotypes, in several donors.

Sequenced sample: blood T cells: a sorted CD56 or NKG2C T cell subset, CD4+ or CD8+ T cells, or bulk PBMC T cells (not recorded which). The receptor's source is a woman between 18 and 70 years old in good health. This chain joins TRBV20-1 and TRBJ2-1; TCRdb proposes TRBD1, but this gene call is untestable without DNA. The CDR3 region is CSARELGRLFF.